One sample yielded the 3 T cell receptor beta chains listed below, sequenced in a study of beta chain features in type 1 diabetes. Study conclusions and caveats: The study found moderately but significantly shorter TCRB CDR3s in all four CD4+ subsets of Type 1 diabetes patients.

The isolated RNA, all of it, was reverse transcribed, so expressed TCRB transcripts were what got sequenced. Assay used: immunoSEQ multiplex PCR; TCRdb lists only in-frame clones, some missing. The sample includes fewer than 350,000 clones, about 15% of them seen just once. Their antigen targets remain unknown. The sequenced sample was naive CD4+ T cells from blood. These receptors all come from a man between 18 and 35 years old with type 1 diabetes.

This rearrangement joins TRBV28 to TRBJ2-1; TRBD1 is a possible D gene (7 bases). Germline values: CDR1 MDHEN, CDR2 SYDVKM. The CDR3 contains 15 residues. Trimming cost V 6 bases and J 5 bases, with 17 bases left between them. CDR3: CASSSGGTAHNEQFF. The CDR3 bases are TGTGCCAGCAGCTCTGGCGGGACAGCTCACAATGAGCAGTTCTTC.

This CDR3 reads CASSLARTGSNQPQHF. The CDR3 nucleotides read TGTGCCAGCAGCTTAGCAAGGACGGGAAGCAATCAGCCCCAGCATTTT. The chain employs TRBV7-8 and TRBJ1-5, with D hard to call. Germline V gene sequence: CDR1 SGHVS, CDR2 FQNEAQ. The germline V and J ends were trimmed by 0 bases and 1 base, with 10 bases remaining between them. There are 16 residues in the CDR3.

This clone has more than one count but fewer than ten. This rearrangement joins TRBV6-6 to TRBJ2-2; D gene ambiguous. The length of the CDR3 is 15 residues. V was pared by 0 bases and J by 6 bases, with 11 bases between. CDR1 and CDR2 from the germline V gene are MNHNY and SVGAGI (reference sequence). For the CDR3, the DNA is TGTGCCAGCAGTTACTCAGCTAGGTCCGCCGGGGAGCTGTTTTTT. Its protein product is CASSYSARSAGELFF.